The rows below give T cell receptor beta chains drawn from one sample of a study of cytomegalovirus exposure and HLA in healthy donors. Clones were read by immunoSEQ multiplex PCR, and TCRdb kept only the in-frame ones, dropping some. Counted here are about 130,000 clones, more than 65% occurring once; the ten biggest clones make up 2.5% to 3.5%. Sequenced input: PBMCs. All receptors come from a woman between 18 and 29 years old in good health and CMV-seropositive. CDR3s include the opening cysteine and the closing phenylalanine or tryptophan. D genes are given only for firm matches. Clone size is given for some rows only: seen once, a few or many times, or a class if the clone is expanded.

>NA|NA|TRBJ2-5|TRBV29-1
CSVVTGQGETQYF
TGCAGCGTTGTCACAGGCCAAGGGGAGACCCAGTACTTC
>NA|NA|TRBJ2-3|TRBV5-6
CASSLIQGGDTQYF
TGTGCCAGCAGCTTAATCCAGGGAGGAGATACGCAGTATTTT
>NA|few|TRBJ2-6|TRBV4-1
CASSHSYVGGPGANVLTF
TGCGCCAGCAGCCATTCCTACGTAGGAGGTCCTGGGGCCAACGTCCTGACTTTC
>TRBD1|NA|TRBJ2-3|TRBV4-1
CASSHWDRSTDTQYF
TGCGCCAGCAGCCACTGGGACAGAAGCACAGATACGCAGTATTTT
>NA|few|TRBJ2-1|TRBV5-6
CASSLVGGFGEQFF
TGTGCCAGCAGCTTGGTGGGGGGTTTCGGTGAGCAGTTCTTC
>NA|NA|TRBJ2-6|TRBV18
CASSRAYFSGANVLTF
TGTGCCAGCTCACGGGCGTATTTCTCTGGGGCCAACGTCCTGACTTTC
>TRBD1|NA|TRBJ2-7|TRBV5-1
CASSFGTGRSSYEQYF
TGCGCCAGCAGCTTTGGGACAGGGAGGTCCTCCTACGAGCAGTACTTC
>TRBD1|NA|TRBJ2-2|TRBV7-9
CASSPGQGAGGELFF
TGTGCCAGCAGCCCCGGACAGGGGGCGGGCGGGGAGCTGTTTTTT
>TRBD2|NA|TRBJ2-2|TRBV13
CASSLVTSGGAPGELFF
TGTGCCAGCAGCTTAGTGACTAGCGGGGGGGCCCCCGGGGAGCTGTTTTTT
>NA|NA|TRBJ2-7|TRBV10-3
CAISEGASYEQYF
TGTGCCATCAGTGAAGGGGCCTCCTACGAGCAGTACTTC
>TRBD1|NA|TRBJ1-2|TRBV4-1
CASSPPGTGGYTF
TGCGCCAGCAGCCCCCCCGGGACAGGGGGCTACACCTTC
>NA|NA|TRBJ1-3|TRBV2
CATAGAASGNTIYF
TGTGCCACCGCAGGGGCCGCCTCTGGAAACACCATATATTTT
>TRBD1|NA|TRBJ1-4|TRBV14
CASSQAGQGAGEKLFF
TGTGCCAGCAGCCAAGCCGGACAGGGGGCTGGTGAAAAACTGTTTTTT
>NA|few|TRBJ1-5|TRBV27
CASSIGEGQPQHF
TGTGCCAGCAGTATAGGGGAAGGTCAGCCCCAGCATTTT
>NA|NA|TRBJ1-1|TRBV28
CASSLSSTNTEAFF
TGTGCCAGCAGTTTATCGTCTACGAACACTGAAGCTTTCTTT
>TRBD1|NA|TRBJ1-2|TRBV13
CASRFTGAGNYGYTF
TGTGCCAGCAGATTTACAGGGGCGGGTAACTATGGCTACACCTTC
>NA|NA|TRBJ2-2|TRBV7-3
CASSKGGGNTGELFF
TGTGCCAGCAGCAAAGGGGGGGGGAACACCGGGGAGCTGTTTTTT
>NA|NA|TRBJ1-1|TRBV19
CASSGDMNTEAFF
TGTGCCAGTAGTGGAGATATGAACACTGAAGCTTTCTTT
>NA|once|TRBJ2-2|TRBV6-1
CASSKRAANTGELFF
TGTGCCAGCAGTAAGCGGGCCGCGAACACCGGGGAGCTGTTTTTT
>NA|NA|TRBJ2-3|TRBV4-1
CASSQVWTRGDTQYF
TGCGCCAGCAGCCAAGTCTGGACAAGGGGAGATACGCAGTATTTT
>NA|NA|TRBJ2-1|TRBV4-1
CASSQEGEARYNEQFF
TGCGCCAGCAGCCAAGAGGGAGAGGCTCGGTACAATGAGCAGTTCTTC
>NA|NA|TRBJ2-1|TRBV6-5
CASNPLPNIEQFF
TGTGCCAGCAACCCCCTCCCGAACATTGAGCAGTTCTTC
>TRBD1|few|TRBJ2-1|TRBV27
CASSPSGGREQFF
TGTGCCAGCAGTCCCTCAGGGGGCAGGGAGCAGTTCTTC
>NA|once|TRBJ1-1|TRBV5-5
CASSLMGADTEAFF
TGTGCCAGCTCACTTATGGGGGCAGACACTGAAGCTTTCTTT
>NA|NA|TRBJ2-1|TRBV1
CTSSQDFRGGAYNEQFF
TGCACCAGCAGCCAAGATTTTCGCGGGGGGGCTTACAATGAGCAGTTCTTC
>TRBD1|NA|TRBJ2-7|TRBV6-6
CASSYLGQGAYEQYF
TGTGCCAGCAGTTACTTAGGACAGGGGGCTTACGAGCAGTACTTC
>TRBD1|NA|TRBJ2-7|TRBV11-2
CASSTQDRVPYEQYF
TGTGCCAGCAGCACCCAGGACAGGGTGCCCTACGAGCAGTACTTC
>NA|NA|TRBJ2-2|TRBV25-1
CASSEYSAGELFF
TGTGCCAGCAGTGAATATAGTGCCGGGGAGCTGTTTTTT
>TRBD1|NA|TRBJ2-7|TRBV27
CASSSPGQQSSYEQYF
TGTGCCAGCAGTTCCCCGGGACAGCAAAGCTCCTACGAGCAGTACTTC
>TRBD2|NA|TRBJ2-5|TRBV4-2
CASSQNLAGGQETQYF
TGTGCCAGCAGCCAAAACCTAGCGGGGGGCCAAGAGACCCAGTACTTC
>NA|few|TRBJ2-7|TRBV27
CASSSGGARYEQYF
TGTGCCAGCAGTTCAGGTGGGGCGCGTTACGAGCAGTACTTC
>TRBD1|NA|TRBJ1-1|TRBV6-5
CASSYLDRGYIFF
TGTGCCAGCAGTTACCTCGACAGGGGGTATATTTTCTTT
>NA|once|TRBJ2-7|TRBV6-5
CASATQQDEQYF
TGTGCCAGCGCCACGCAGCAGGACGAGCAGTACTTC
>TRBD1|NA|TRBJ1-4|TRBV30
CAWSRGTGSEKLFF
TGTGCCTGGAGTCGGGGGACAGGGAGCGAAAAACTGTTTTTT
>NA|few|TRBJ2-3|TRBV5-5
CASSAPDGADTQYF
TGTGCCAGCAGCGCCCCAGACGGGGCAGATACGCAGTATTTT
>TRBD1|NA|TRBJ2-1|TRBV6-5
CASRMRQGHSDEQFF
TGTGCCAGCAGGATGAGACAGGGTCATTCAGATGAGCAGTTCTTC
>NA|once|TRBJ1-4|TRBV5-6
CASSLTVELGEKLFF
TGTGCCAGCAGCTTGACAGTAGAGTTGGGTGAAAAACTGTTTTTT
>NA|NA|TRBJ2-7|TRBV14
CASSQDLNFFGYEQYF
TGTGCCAGCAGCCAAGATCTAAACTTTTTCGGCTACGAGCAGTACTTC
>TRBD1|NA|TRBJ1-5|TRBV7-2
CASSLLPLQGAGQPQHF
TGTGCCAGCAGCTTATTGCCTTTACAGGGGGCAGGACAGCCCCAGCATTTT
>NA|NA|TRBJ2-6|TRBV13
CASLKAGSGANVLTF
TGTGCCAGCCTCAAGGCAGGGTCCGGGGCCAACGTCCTGACTTTC
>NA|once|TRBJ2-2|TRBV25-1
CASSRPGANTGELFF
TGTGCCAGCAGCCGCCCAGGGGCCAACACCGGGGAGCTGTTTTTT
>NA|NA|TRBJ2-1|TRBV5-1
CASSLASDNEQFF
TGCGCCAGCAGCTTGGCGTCAGACAATGAGCAGTTCTTC
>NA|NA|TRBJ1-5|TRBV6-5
CASLRINNQPQHF
TGTGCCAGCCTCAGGATCAATAATCAGCCCCAGCATTTT
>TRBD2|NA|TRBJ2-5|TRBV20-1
CSGREEETQYF
TGCAGTGGCCGGGAGGAGGAGACCCAGTACTTC
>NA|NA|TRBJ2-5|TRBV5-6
CASSLEERETQYF
TGTGCCAGCAGCTTGGAGGAGCGAGAGACCCAGTACTTC
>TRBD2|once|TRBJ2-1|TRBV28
CASSTGLAGDEQFF
TGTGCCAGCAGTACGGGACTAGCTGGAGATGAGCAGTTCTTC
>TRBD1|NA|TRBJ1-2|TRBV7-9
CASGTGQGKGYTF
TGTGCCAGCGGGACCGGACAGGGGAAAGGCTACACCTTC
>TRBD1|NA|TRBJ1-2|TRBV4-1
CASSQEQGQLNYGYTF
TGCGCCAGCAGCCAAGAGCAGGGACAGCTAAACTATGGCTACACCTTC
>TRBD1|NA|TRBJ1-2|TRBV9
CASTHLDRDYGYTF
TGTGCCAGCACCCACCTAGACAGGGACTATGGCTACACCTTC
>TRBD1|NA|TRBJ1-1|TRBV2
CASRRDRGTEAFF
TGTGCCAGCAGGCGTGACAGGGGAACTGAAGCTTTCTTT
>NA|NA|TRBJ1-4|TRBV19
CATKKDSNLYEKLFF
TGTGCCACCAAAAAGGACTCCAACCTCTACGAAAAACTGTTTTTT
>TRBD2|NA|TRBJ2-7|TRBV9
CASITSGGPYYEQYF
TGTGCCAGCATCACTTCGGGGGGGCCCTACTACGAGCAGTACTTC
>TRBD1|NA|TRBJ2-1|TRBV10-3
CAISESTGVLNNEQFF
TGTGCCATCAGTGAGTCGACAGGGGTATTAAACAATGAGCAGTTCTTC
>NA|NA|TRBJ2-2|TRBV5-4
CASSFWTSNTGELFF
TGTGCCAGCAGCTTCTGGACTTCGAACACCGGGGAGCTGTTTTTT
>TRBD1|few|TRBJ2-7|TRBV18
CASSLGQGRTYEQYF
TGTGCCAGCTCCCTGGGACAGGGGAGGACCTACGAGCAGTACTTC